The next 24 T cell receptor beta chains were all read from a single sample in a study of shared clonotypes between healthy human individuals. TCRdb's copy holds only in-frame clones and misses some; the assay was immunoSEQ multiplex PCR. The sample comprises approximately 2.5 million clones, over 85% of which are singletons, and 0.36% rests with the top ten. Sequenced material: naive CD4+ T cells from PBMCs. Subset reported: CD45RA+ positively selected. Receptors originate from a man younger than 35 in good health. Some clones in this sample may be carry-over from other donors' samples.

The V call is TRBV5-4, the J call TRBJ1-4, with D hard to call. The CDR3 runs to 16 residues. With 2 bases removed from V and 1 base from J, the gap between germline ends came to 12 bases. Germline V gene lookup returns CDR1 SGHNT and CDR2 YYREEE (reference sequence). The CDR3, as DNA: TGTGCCAGCAGCTTTGGCGGTGGGGAAACTAATGAAAAACTGTTTTTT. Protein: CASSFGGGETNEKLFF.

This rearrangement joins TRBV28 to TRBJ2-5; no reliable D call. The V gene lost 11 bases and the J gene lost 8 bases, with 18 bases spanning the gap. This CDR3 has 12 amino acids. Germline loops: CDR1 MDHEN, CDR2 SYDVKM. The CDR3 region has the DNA TGTGCCTCCTCGTCAGTTGTGGGCACCCAGTACTTC. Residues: CASSSVVGTQYF. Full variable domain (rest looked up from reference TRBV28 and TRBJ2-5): DVKVTQSSRYLVKRTGEKVFLECVQDMDHENMFWYRQDPGLGLRLIYFSYDVKMKEKGDIPEGYSVSREKKERFSLILESASTNQTSMYLCASSSVVGTQYFGPGTRLLVL.

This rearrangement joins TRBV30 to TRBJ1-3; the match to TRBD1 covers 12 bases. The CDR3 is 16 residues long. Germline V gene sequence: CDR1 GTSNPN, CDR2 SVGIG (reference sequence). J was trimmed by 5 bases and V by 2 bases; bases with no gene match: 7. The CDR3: CAWSPAGTGGRNTIYF. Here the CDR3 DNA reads TGTGCCTGGAGTCCCGCCGGGACAGGGGGCAGAAACACCATATATTTT.

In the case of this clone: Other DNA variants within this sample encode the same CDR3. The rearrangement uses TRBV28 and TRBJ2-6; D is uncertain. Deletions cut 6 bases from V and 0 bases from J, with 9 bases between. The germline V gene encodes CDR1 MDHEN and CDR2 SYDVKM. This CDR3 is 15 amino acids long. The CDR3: CASSPPGSGANVLTF. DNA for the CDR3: TGTGCCAGCAGCCCACCGGGCTCTGGGGCCAACGTCCTGACTTTC.

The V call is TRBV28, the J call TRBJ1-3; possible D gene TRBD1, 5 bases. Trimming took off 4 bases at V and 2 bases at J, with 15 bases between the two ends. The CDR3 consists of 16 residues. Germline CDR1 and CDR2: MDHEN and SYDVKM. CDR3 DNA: TGTGCCAGCAGTTCCGACACGGGGACCGCTGGAAACACCATATATTTT. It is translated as CASSSDTGTAGNTIYF. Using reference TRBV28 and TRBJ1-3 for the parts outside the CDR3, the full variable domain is DVKVTQSSRYLVKRTGEKVFLECVQDMDHENMFWYRQDPGLGLRLIYFSYDVKMKEKGDIPEGYSVSREKKERFSLILESASTNQTSMYLCASSSDTGTAGNTIYFGEGSWLTVV.

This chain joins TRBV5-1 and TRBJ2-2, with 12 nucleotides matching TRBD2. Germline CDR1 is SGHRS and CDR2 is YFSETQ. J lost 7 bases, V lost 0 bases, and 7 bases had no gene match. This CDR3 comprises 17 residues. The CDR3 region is CASSLGLAGAVGGELFF. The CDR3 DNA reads TGCGCCAGCAGCTTGGGACTAGCGGGAGCGGTCGGCGGGGAGCTGTTTTTT. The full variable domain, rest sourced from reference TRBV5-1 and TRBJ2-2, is KAGVTQTPRYLIKTRGQQVTLSCSPISGHRSVSWYQQTPGQGLQFLFEYFSETQRNKGNFPGRFSGRQFSNSRSEMNVSTLELGDSALYLCASSLGLAGAVGGELFFGEGSRLTVL.

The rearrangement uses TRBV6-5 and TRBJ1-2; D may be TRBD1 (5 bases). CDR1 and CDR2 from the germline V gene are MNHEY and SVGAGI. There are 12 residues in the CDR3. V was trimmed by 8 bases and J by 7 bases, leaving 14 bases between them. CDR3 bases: TGTGCCAGCGCCCAAAGGGACCGTGGCTACACCTTC. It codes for CASAQRDRGYTF.

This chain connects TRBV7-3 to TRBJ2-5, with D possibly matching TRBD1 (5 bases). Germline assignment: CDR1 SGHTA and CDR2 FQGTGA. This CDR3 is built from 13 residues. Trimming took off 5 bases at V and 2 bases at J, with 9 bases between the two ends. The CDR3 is CASSRRTQETQYF. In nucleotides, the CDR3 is TGTGCCAGCAGCCGTCGGACACAAGAGACCCAGTACTTC.

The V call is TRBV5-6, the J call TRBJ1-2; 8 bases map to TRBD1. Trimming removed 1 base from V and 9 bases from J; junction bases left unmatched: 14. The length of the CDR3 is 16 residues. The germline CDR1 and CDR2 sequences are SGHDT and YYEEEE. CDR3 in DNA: TGTGCCAGCAGCTTGAATCCGGGACAGGTTCTACCAAGCTACACCTTC. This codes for CASSLNPGQVLPSYTF.

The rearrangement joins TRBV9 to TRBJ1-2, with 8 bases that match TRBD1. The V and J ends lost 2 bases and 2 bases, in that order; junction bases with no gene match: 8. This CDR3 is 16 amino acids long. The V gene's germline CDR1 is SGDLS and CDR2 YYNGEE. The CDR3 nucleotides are TGTGCCAGCAGCGTTCGAGACCGGGACAGGAACTATGGCTACACCTTC. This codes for CASSVRDRDRNYGYTF. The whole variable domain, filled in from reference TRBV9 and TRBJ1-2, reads DSGVTQTPKHLITATGQRVTLRCSPRSGDLSVYWYQQSLDQGLQFLIQYYNGEERAKGNILERFSAQQFPDLHSELNLSSLELGDSALYFCASSVRDRDRNYGYTFGSGTRLTVV.

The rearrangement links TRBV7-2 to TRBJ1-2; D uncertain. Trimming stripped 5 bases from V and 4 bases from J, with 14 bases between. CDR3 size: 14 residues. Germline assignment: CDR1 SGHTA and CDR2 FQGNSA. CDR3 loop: CASSVGGGPYGYTF. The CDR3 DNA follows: TGTGCCAGCAGCGTCGGAGGCGGCCCCTATGGCTACACCTTC.

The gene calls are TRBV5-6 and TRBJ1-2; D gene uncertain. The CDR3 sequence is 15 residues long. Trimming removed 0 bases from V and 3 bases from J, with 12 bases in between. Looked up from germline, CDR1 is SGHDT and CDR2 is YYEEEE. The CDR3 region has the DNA TGTGCCAGCAGCTTGGGTAAGGAGATGGACTATGGCTACACCTTC. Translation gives CASSLGKEMDYGYTF.

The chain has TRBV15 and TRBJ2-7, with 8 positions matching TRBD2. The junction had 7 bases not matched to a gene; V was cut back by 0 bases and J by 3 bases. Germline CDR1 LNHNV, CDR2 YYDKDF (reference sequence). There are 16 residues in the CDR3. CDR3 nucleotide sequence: TGTGCCACCAGCAGAGATCTTCTAACTAGCGGCTACGAGCAGTACTTC. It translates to CATSRDLLTSGYEQYF. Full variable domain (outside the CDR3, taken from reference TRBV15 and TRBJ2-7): DAMVIQNPRYQVTQFGKPVTLSCSQTLNHNVMYWYQQKSSQAPKLLFHYYDKDFNNEADTPDNFQSRRPNTSFCFLDIRSPGLGDTAMYLCATSRDLLTSGYEQYFGPGTRLTVT.

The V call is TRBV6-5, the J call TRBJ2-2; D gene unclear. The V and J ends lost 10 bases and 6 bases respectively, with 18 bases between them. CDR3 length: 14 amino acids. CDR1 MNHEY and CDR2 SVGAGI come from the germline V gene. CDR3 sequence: CATLVRGPPGELFF. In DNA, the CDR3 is TGTGCCACCCTGGTCCGCGGACCCCCCGGGGAGCTGTTTTTT.

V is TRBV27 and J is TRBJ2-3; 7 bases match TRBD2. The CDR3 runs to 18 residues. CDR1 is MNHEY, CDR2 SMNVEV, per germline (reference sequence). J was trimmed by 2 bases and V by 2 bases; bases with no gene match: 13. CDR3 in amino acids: CASSLVASGGGPTDTQYF. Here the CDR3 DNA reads TGTGCCAGCAGTTTAGTCGCATCGGGGGGAGGCCCCACAGATACGCAGTATTTT.

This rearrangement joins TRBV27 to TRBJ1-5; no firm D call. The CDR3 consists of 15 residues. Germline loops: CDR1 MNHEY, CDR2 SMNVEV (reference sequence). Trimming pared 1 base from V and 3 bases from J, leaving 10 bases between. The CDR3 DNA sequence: TGTGCCAGCAGTTTATGGTTAGACTCCAATCAGCCCCAGCATTTT. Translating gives CASSLWLDSNQPQHF.

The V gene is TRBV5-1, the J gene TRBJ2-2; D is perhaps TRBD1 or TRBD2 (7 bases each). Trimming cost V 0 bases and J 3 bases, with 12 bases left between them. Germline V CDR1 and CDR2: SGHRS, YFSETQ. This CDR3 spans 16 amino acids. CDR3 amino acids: CASSLGQGGDTGELFF. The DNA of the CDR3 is TGCGCCAGCAGCTTGGGACAGGGAGGGGACACCGGGGAGCTGTTTTTT.

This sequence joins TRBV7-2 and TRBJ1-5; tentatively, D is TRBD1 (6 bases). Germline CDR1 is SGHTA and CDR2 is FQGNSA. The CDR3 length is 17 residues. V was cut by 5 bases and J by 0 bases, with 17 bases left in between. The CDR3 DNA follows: TGTGCCAGCAGCATAAGACAGGCTCCATCTAGCAATCAGCCCCAGCATTTT. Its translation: CASSIRQAPSSNQPQHF.

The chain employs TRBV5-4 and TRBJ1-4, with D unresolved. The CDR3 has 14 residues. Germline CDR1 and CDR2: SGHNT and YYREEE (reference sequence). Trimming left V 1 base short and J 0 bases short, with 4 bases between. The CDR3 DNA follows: TGTGCCAGCAGCTTGTATACAACTAATGAAAAACTGTTTTTT. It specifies CASSLYTTNEKLFF. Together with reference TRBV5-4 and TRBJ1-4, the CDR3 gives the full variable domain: ETGVTQSPTHLIKTRGQQVTLRCSSQSGHNTVSWYQQALGQGPQFIFQYYREEENGRGNFPPRFSGLQFPNYSSELNVNALELDDSALYLCASSLYTTNEKLFFGSGTQLSVL.

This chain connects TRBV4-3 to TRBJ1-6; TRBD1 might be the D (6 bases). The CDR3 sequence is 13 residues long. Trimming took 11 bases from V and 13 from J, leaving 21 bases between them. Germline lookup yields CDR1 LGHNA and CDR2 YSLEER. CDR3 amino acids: CASRGQGTGPLHF. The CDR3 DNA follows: TGCGCCTCCCGGGGTCAGGGGACGGGGCCCCTCCACTTT.

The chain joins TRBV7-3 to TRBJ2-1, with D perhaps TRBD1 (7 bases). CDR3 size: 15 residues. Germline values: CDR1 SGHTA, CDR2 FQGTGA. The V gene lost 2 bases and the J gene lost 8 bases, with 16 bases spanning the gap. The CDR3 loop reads CASSLSSQGGHEQFF. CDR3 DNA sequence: TGTGCCAGCAGCTTATCGTCGCAGGGGGGCCATGAGCAGTTCTTC.

CDR3 DNA sequence: TGTGCCAGCAGTGAAGCGGTCCTTAGGGGGGCCGGGGAGCTGTTTTTT. Amino acids: CASSEAVLRGAGELFF. This chain joins TRBV6-1 and TRBJ2-2; D assignment may be TRBD1 or TRBD2 (6 bases each). Germline-derived CDR1 and CDR2 are MNHNS and SASEGT. The CDR3 has 16 amino acids. Trimming removed 0 bases from V and 6 bases from J, with 14 bases in between.

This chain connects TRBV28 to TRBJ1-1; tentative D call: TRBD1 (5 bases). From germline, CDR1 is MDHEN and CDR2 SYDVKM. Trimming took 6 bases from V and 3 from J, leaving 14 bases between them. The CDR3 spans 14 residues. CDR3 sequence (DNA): TGTGCCAGCAGCTCGGGAGGGGAGGACACTGAAGCTTTCTTT. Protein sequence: CASSSGGEDTEAFF.

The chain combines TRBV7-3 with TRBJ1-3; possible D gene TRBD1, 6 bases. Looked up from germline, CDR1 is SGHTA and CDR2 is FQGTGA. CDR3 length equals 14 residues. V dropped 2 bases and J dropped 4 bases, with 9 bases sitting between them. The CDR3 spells CASSLQGFGNTIYF. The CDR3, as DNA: TGTGCCAGCAGCTTACAGGGGTTCGGAAACACCATATATTTT.